What follows are 32 T cell receptor beta chains derived from one specimen sequenced in a study of T cells in Graves' hyperthyroidism and ophthalmopathy. Authors of the study amplified TCR beta CDR3 regions from RNA transcripts. The HTBI primer set served for first-round RT-PCR of the TCR CDR3. TCRdb re-called the multiplex PCR reads with MiXCR, one entry per CDR3 protein. The sample shows a few hundred thousand distinct CDR3 sequences, about a sixth of them seen only once. Source material: blood. The receptors here all came from an older woman with Graves' ophthalmopathy.

Regarding this clonotype: A much larger clone lies one base from this, so it may be a read error. The chain links TRBV9 to TRBJ1-1; perhaps TRBD1 as D (5 bases). In germline, CDR1 is SGDLS, CDR2 YYNGEE. This CDR3 is 15 amino acids long. DNA for the CDR3: TGTGCCGGCAGTGTGGTCGGGACCGGGAACACTGAAGCTTTCTTT. Translating it yields CAGSVVGTGNTEAFF.

The chain joins TRBV19 to TRBJ1-5, with D perhaps matching TRBD1 (5 bases). V dropped 3 bases and J dropped 2 bases, with 20 bases sitting between them. Looked up from germline, CDR1 is LNHDA and CDR2 is SQIVND (reference sequence). CDR3 size: 18 residues. CDR3 region: CASSIAIRVGVRNQPQHF. The CDR3 coding sequence is TGTGCCAGTAGTATCGCGATCAGGGTCGGGGTACGCAATCAGCCCCAGCATTTT.

CDR3 sequence reads: CASSSRDRGLNEQYF. In DNA, the CDR3 is TGTGCCAGCAGCTCCCGGGACAGGGGTTTAAACGAGCAGTACTTC. The J gene is TRBJ2-7, the V gene TRBV5-8; 10 nucleotides agree with TRBD1. Per germline, CDR1 SGHTS and CDR2 YDEGEE. CDR3 length: 15 residues. V was pared by 3 bases and J by 5 bases, with 8 bases of the junction left unmatched.

DNA of the CDR3: TGTGCCAGTAGTAACGACGTGCGGGGCAGTGGCTACACCTTC. Translated: CASSNDVRGSGYTF. V gene TRBV19 combines with J gene TRBJ1-2, with D maybe TRBD1 (5 bases). The V end lost 4 bases, the J end lost 7 bases, and 16 bases lay between the germline ends. The CDR3 runs to 14 residues. In germline, CDR1 is LNHDA, CDR2 SQIVND (reference sequence).

The V and J genes are TRBV18 and TRBJ2-2, with 10 bases matching TRBD2. The CDR3 is made up of 15 amino acids. After removal of 5 bases from V and 0 bases from J, the junction contained 0 bases not matched to a gene. CDR1 and CDR2 from the germline V gene are KGHSH and LQKENI. CDR3 region: CASSTSGANTGELFF. The CDR3 DNA follows: TGTGCCAGCTCAACTAGCGGGGCGAACACCGGGGAGCTGTTTTTT.

This clonotype came up many times. The chain couples TRBV7-2 to TRBJ1-1, with D tentatively TRBD1 (5 bases). CDR1 SGHTA and CDR2 FQGNSA come from the germline V gene. The CDR3 runs 14 residues. Trimming pared 5 bases from V and 1 base from J, leaving 11 bases between. Here the CDR3 reads CASSTRQTNTEAFF. Written as DNA, the CDR3 is TGTGCCAGCAGCACCCGACAGACGAACACTGAAGCTTTCTTT.

The chain joins TRBV6-2 or TRBV6-3 to TRBJ1-3, with 10 bases lining up with TRBD1. Trimming took 6 bases from V and 3 from J; bases not matched to a gene: 5. The CDR3 runs 15 residues. Germline CDR1 is MNHEY and CDR2 is SVGEGT. The CDR3 DNA follows: TGTGCCAGCAGCCGAGACAGGGGGCTTGGAAACACCATATATTTT. Its translation is CASSRDRGLGNTIYF.

In its sample, this clonotype was seen a few times. This chain connects TRBV4-3 to TRBJ2-4; TRBD1 might be the D (7 bases). Germline CDR1 LGHNA, CDR2 YSLEER. The CDR3 extends over 19 amino acids. V lost 1 base to trimming and J lost 1 base, with 20 bases between them. CDR3 loop: CASSQADRTIVSAKNIQYF. As DNA, the CDR3 is TGCGCCAGCAGCCAAGCGGACAGGACTATTGTAAGCGCCAAAAACATTCAGTACTTC.

The chain carries TRBV6-1 and TRBJ2-7, with D tentatively TRBD1 (5 bases). The CDR3 totals 14 residues. The germline V and J ends were trimmed by 8 bases and 6 bases, with 20 bases remaining between them. CDR1 and CDR2 from the germline V gene are MNHNS and SASEGT. This CDR3 is CASQGTESLSEQYF. Written as DNA, the CDR3 is TGTGCCAGCCAGGGAACAGAGAGTTTGTCCGAGCAGTACTTC.

V and J are TRBV30 and TRBJ2-2, with 8 bases aligning to TRBD1. CDR3 size: 15 residues. V lost 4 bases to trimming and J lost 4 bases; unmatched junction nucleotides: 8. CDR1 and CDR2 from the germline V gene are GTSNPN and SVGIG (reference sequence). The CDR3 reads CAWNPGQVFTGELFF. As DNA, the CDR3 is TGTGCCTGGAACCCGGGACAGGTATTCACCGGGGAGCTGTTTTTT.

V is TRBV15 and J is TRBJ2-7; possible D gene TRBD1, 6 bases. Germline lookup yields CDR1 LNHNV and CDR2 YYDKDF (reference sequence). V gave up 3 bases and J gave up 5 bases, with 11 bases separating them. This CDR3 spans 13 amino acids. The CDR3 coding sequence is TGTGCCACCAGCAGCGACAGGCCCCACGAGCAGTACTTC. Translating gives CATSSDRPHEQYF.

Only a few counts were recorded for this clonotype. The V call is TRBV20-1, the J call TRBJ1-1; possible D gene TRBD1, 5 bases. Trimming took 5 bases from V and 0 from J, leaving 13 bases between them. Germline CDR1 reads DFQATT; CDR2 reads SNEGSKA (reference sequence). The CDR3 sequence is 14 residues long. CDR3 sequence reads: CSAVGGTMNTEAFF. The DNA of the CDR3 is TGCAGTGCTGTGGGGGGAACCATGAACACTGAAGCTTTCTTT.

This clonotype was observed at least ten times. The V and J genes are TRBV5-1 and TRBJ2-7, with TRBD2 matching over 13 bases. The CDR3 runs to 16 residues. Looked up from germline, CDR1 is SGHRS and CDR2 is YFSETQ. J was trimmed by 5 bases and V by 0 bases; bases with no gene match: 5. The CDR3 DNA is TGCGCCAGCAGCTTGGATGGAGGGACTAGCGGGAACGAGCAGTACTTC. This sequence encodes CASSLDGGTSGNEQYF. Variable domain in full (rest from reference TRBV5-1 and TRBJ2-7): KAGVTQTPRYLIKTRGQQVTLSCSPISGHRSVSWYQQTPGQGLQFLFEYFSETQRNKGNFPGRFSGRQFSNSRSEMNVSTLELGDSALYLCASSLDGGTSGNEQYFGPGTRLTVT.

The J gene is TRBJ2-7, the V gene TRBV4-3, with 12 bases fitting TRBD2. The germline CDR1 and CDR2 sequences are LGHNA and YSLEER. The CDR3 length is 15 residues. Unmatched junction bases numbered 4, after V lost 3 bases and J lost 4 bases. The CDR3 DNA reads as TGCGCCAGCAGCCAGGTCGGGACTAGCGGGTACGAGCAGTACTTC. Translating gives CASSQVGTSGYEQYF.

This clonotype occurred many times. The chain has TRBV20-1 and TRBJ2-1, with 8 bases lining up with TRBD2. Germline trimming cut 5 bases from V and 5 bases from J; bases unmatched to any gene: 8. The germline V gene has CDR1 DFQATT and CDR2 SNEGSKA (reference sequence). This CDR3 contains 14 residues. The CDR3 sequence is CSAPAGTRNNEQFF. CDR3 bases: TGCAGTGCTCCCGCCGGGACTAGGAACAATGAGCAGTTCTTC.

The chain recombines TRBV27 with TRBJ2-2; D is possibly TRBD1 (7 bases). The CDR3 spans 19 residues. The V end lost 3 bases, the J end lost 5 bases, and 25 bases lay between the germline ends. Germline V gene sequence: CDR1 MNHEY, CDR2 SMNVEV (reference sequence). The CDR3 is CASSLLGRGAPRRTGELFF. The CDR3 region has the DNA TGTGCCAGCAGTTTGTTGGGCAGGGGGGCCCCGCGAAGGACCGGGGAGCTGTTTTTT.

The gene calls are TRBV7-2 and TRBJ2-1; no reliable D call. V gave up 3 bases and J gave up 5 bases, with 8 bases separating them. Germline CDR1 and CDR2: SGHTA and FQGNSA. CDR3 length equals 13 residues. The CDR3 loop reads CASSLFVNNEQFF. The CDR3 coding sequence is TGTGCCAGCAGCTTGTTCGTTAACAATGAGCAGTTCTTC.

This clonotype has more than one count but fewer than ten. This chain joins TRBV5-1 and TRBJ1-2, with D perhaps matching TRBD1 (5 bases). This CDR3 has 13 amino acids. Germline assignment: CDR1 SGHRS and CDR2 YFSETQ. V shed 0 bases and J shed 8 bases, with 11 bases lying between them. The CDR3 loop reads CASSLAPREGYTF. CDR3 DNA sequence: TGCGCCAGCAGCTTGGCCCCCAGGGAGGGCTACACCTTC.

This clonotype appeared many times. The V gene is TRBV7-8, the J gene TRBJ2-7; 7 nucleotides agree with TRBD1. V lost 5 bases and J lost 5; bases outside the gene matches: 9. The germline V gene has CDR1 SGHVS and CDR2 FQNEAQ. CDR3 length equals 14 residues. The CDR3 DNA sequence: TGTGCCAGCAGCCCCCTGACAGGGTTCGACGAGCAGTACTTC. Translation gives CASSPLTGFDEQYF.

The table lists this clonotype with a few counts. The genes are TRBV14 and TRBJ2-7; 8 bases are shared with TRBD1. The J segment lost 4 bases and the V segment lost 0 bases, leaving 14 bases of the junction unmatched. Germline loops: CDR1 SGHDN, CDR2 FVKESK. The length of the CDR3 is 18 residues. This CDR3 is CASSQDRGRPGLRYEQYF. The CDR3 DNA reads TGTGCCAGCAGCCAAGACAGGGGGCGCCCGGGTCTTCGTTACGAGCAGTACTTC.

This clonotype was detected ten times or more. V and J are TRBV7-2 and TRBJ2-7; 9 bases map to TRBD1. Germline V gene sequence: CDR1 SGHTA, CDR2 FQGNSA. This CDR3 contains 14 residues. Germline trimming cut 4 bases from V and 2 bases from J; bases unmatched to any gene: 3. CDR3 residues: CASSSGTGPYEQYF. Here the CDR3 DNA reads TGTGCCAGCAGCTCAGGGACAGGGCCCTACGAGCAGTACTTC.

This clonotype has just a few counts. The V and J genes are TRBV12-5 and TRBJ2-1; maybe TRBD1 (5 bases). The CDR3 contains 14 residues. Trimming left V 6 bases short and J 8 bases short, with 17 bases between. Per germline, CDR1 LGHNT and CDR2 FRNRAP. In nucleotides, the CDR3 is TGTGCTAGTGGCCTAGGGGCTCGCACCGATGAGCAGTTCTTC. It codes for CASGLGARTDEQFF.

Only a few counts were recorded for this clonotype. This sequence joins TRBV29-1 and TRBJ2-3; TRBD2 is a possible D gene (7 bases). Trimming stripped 6 bases from V and 1 base from J, with 17 bases between. CDR1 and CDR2 from the germline V gene are SQVTM and ANQGSEA. CDR3 size: 15 residues. Written as DNA, the CDR3 is TGCAGCGTCCCCCGCTGGGAGGGGGGCACAGATACGCAGTATTTT. It is translated as CSVPRWEGGTDTQYF.

This clonotype came up a few times. This chain connects TRBV15 to TRBJ2-5; 8 bases align to TRBD2. This CDR3 is built from 15 residues. The V gene end was trimmed by 1 base and the J gene end by 4 bases; junction bases not matched to a gene: 5. Germline CDR1 LNHNV, CDR2 YYDKDF (reference sequence). The CDR3 DNA sequence: TGTGCCACCAGCAGAGTTCGGGGGGGGTCAGAGACCCAGTACTTC. Its protein product is CATSRVRGGSETQYF.

At least ten counts were recorded for this clonotype. The rearrangement links TRBV7-3 to TRBJ1-2; D not certain. Trimming cost V 6 bases and J 4 bases, with 12 bases left between them. Germline V gene sequence: CDR1 SGHTA, CDR2 FQGTGA. This CDR3 is 13 amino acids long. The CDR3 bases are TGTGCCAGCAGTTTCGCGGAAGGCTATGGCTACACCTTC. Amino acid sequence: CASSFAEGYGYTF. The entire variable domain, with the rest obtained from reference TRBV7-3 and TRBJ1-2, is as follows: GAGVSQTPSNKVTEKGKYVELRCDPISGHTALYWYRQSLGQGPEFLIYFQGTGAADDSGLPNDRFFAVRPEGSVSTLKIQRTERGDSAVYLCASSFAEGYGYTFGSGTRLTVV.

This clonotype showed up many times. V is TRBV2 and J is TRBJ1-1, with D maybe TRBD1 (6 bases). The germline CDR1 and CDR2 sequences are SNHLY and FYNNEI. This CDR3 region has 13 residues. Trimming left V 7 bases short and J 2 bases short, with 11 bases between. CDR3 DNA sequence: TGTGCCAGCACTTCACAGGGAAACACTGAAGCTTTCTTT. Residues: CASTSQGNTEAFF.

A single count supports this clonotype. This may be a read error, as it is one base from a much larger clone. The chain recombines TRBV6-1 with TRBJ2-3; D unclear. The CDR3 contains 17 residues. The germline V and J ends were trimmed by 5 bases and 0 bases, with 18 bases remaining between them. In germline, CDR1 is MNHNS, CDR2 SASEGT. In DNA form, the CDR3 reads TGTGCCAGCAGTCCGGCTGCCGTGGCCTCTAGCACAGATACGCAGTATTTT. It encodes CASSPAAVASSTDTQYF.

The chain is built from TRBV29-1 and TRBJ2-3; TRBD2 agrees at 9 bases. Germline lookup yields CDR1 SQVTM and CDR2 ANQGSEA. The CDR3 loop spans 12 amino acids. As DNA, the CDR3 is TGCAGTGGCGGGGGGGCAGGAGATACGCAGTATTTT. As protein: CSGGGAGDTQYF.

This clonotype was observed many times. The rearrangement uses TRBV28 and TRBJ2-3, with D perhaps TRBD2 (6 bases). The CDR3 has 14 residues. V shed 3 bases and J shed 5 bases, with 12 bases lying between them. The germline V gene has CDR1 MDHEN and CDR2 SYDVKM. The CDR3 is CASSFGGRGDTQYF. The CDR3 nucleotides are TGTGCCAGCAGTTTCGGCGGGCGGGGAGATACGCAGTATTTT.

This clonotype was detected many times. This chain uses TRBV7-6 with TRBJ2-7; D may be TRBD2 (5 bases). Germline assignment: CDR1 SGHVS and CDR2 FNYEAQ. This CDR3 comprises 17 residues. Trimming took 0 bases from V and 1 from J, leaving 16 bases between them. The CDR3 loop reads CASSLALRGRVSYEQYF. The CDR3 DNA reads as TGTGCCAGCAGCTTAGCGCTGAGAGGGCGAGTATCCTACGAGCAGTACTTC.

Ten or more counts support this clonotype. V usage is TRBV7-2 and J usage is TRBJ1-6; D is possibly TRBD1 (5 bases). Germline-derived CDR1 and CDR2 are SGHTA and FQGNSA. CDR3 length: 15 residues. V was clipped by 1 base and J by 8 bases, with 12 bases between them. CDR3 loop: CASSLDLIGDSPLHF. CDR3 bases: TGTGCCAGCAGCTTAGACCTAATAGGGGATTCACCCCTCCACTTT.

In this sample, this clonotype turned up many times. The chain employs TRBV6-6 and TRBJ1-1, with D possibly TRBD1 on 6 matching bases. This CDR3 is 12 amino acids long. V lost 2 bases and J lost 7, with 8 bases in between. Looked up from germline, CDR1 is MNHNY and CDR2 is SVGAGI (reference sequence). The CDR3 nucleotides read TGTGCCAGCAGTTACGGACAGCGTGAAGCTTTCTTT. Its translation: CASSYGQREAFF.